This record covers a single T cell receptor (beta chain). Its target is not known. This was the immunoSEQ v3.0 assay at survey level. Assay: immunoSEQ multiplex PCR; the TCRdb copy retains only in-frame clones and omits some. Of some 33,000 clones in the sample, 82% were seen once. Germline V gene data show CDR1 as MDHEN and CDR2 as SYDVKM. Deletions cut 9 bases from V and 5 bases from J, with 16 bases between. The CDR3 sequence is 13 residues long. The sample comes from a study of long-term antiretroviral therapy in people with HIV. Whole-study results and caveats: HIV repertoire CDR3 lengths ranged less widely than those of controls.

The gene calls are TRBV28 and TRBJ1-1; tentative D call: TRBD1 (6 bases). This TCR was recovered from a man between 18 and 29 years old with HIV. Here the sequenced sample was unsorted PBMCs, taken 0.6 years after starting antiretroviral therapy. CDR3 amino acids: CASLRGVWTEAFF. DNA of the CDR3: TGTGCCAGTCTTAGGGGGGTGTGGACTGAAGCTTTCTTT.